The 23 T cell receptor beta chains below come from one sample, sequenced in a study of HIV-infected patients and healthy controls. TCRdb recomputed calls from the 5' RACE reads with MiXCR, one row per CDR3 protein. The repertoire holds about 63,000 distinct CDR3 sequences, with about 17% as singletons. Sequencing was carried out using CD4+ T cells from blood. These receptors came from a human donor in good health.

There are a few counts of this clonotype. The chain employs TRBV7-9 and TRBJ2-1; 11 bases are shared with TRBD2. The CDR3 contains 16 residues. Germline trimming cut 5 bases from V and 4 bases from J; bases unmatched to any gene: 7. The germline gives CDR1 SEHNR, CDR2 FQNEAQ (reference sequence). CDR3 bases: TGTGCCAGCAGCCCTAAGACTAGCGGGACGTACAATGAGCAGTTCTTC. As protein: CASSPKTSGTYNEQFF.

V gene TRBV23-1 combines with J gene TRBJ2-7, with D unresolved. TRBV23-1 is marked as an open reading frame, function uncertain. This CDR3 region has 15 residues. V shed 4 bases and J shed 0 bases, with 13 bases lying between them. CDR3 in DNA: TGCGCCAGCAGTCCCCTAGTAGGGAACTCCTACGAGCAGTACTTC. This codes for CASSPLVGNSYEQYF.

To note about this clonotype: This clone may be a read error of a much larger clone one base away. The chain combines TRBV28 with TRBJ1-5, with D hard to call. The CDR3 length is 16 residues. Looked up from germline, CDR1 is MDHEN and CDR2 is SYDVKM. The CDR3 sequence: CATSLVLQYSNQPQHF. In DNA, the CDR3 is TGTGCCACCAGTTTAGTTCTACAGTATAGCAATCAGCCCCAGCATTTT.

This clonotype came up many times. This chain uses TRBV4-1 with TRBJ2-3, with D possibly matching TRBD2 (6 bases). The CDR3 totals 13 residues. V lost 4 bases and J 5 bases, leaving 10 bases between the germline ends. Per germline, CDR1 MGHRA and CDR2 YSYEKL. The CDR3 nucleotides are TGCGCCAGCAGCCTAAGAGCGGGAGATACGCAGTATTTT. Its protein product is CASSLRAGDTQYF.

This clonotype was seen many times. V usage is TRBV20-1 and J usage is TRBJ2-7; the match to TRBD2 covers 8 bases. V trimming: 1 base; J trimming: 0 bases; junction bases outside the gene matches: 14. Germline CDR1 reads DFQATT; CDR2 reads SNEGSKA (reference sequence). This CDR3 is built from 18 residues. CDR3 sequence reads: CSARVRGGASGLSYEQYF. The CDR3 DNA follows: TGCAGTGCTAGAGTGAGGGGGGGTGCTAGCGGGCTCTCCTACGAGCAGTACTTC.

This clonotype was detected a few times. The J gene is TRBJ2-5, the V gene TRBV12-3 or TRBV12-4, with unresolved D. The CDR3 has 13 amino acids. The V end was cut by 6 bases, the J end by 3 bases, with 11 bases between. This CDR3 reads CASRTSGKETQYF. CDR3 DNA sequence: TGTGCCAGCAGGACGTCAGGAAAAGAGACCCAGTACTTC.

This clonotype was counted at least ten times. DNA of the CDR3: TGTGCCAGCTCACCCTTACAGGGGCGCGATGAGCAGTTCTTC. This sequence encodes CASSPLQGRDEQFF. The chain carries TRBV18 and TRBJ2-1; 7 nucleotides align to TRBD1. CDR1 KGHSH and CDR2 LQKENI come from the germline V gene. The CDR3 is 14 residues long. After removal of 3 bases from V and 8 bases from J, the junction contained 7 bases not matched to a gene.

This clonotype was picked up one time. The gene calls are TRBV10-3 and TRBJ2-3; D is undetermined. The CDR3 runs to 15 residues. V lost 0 bases to trimming and J lost 0 bases, with 7 bases between them. Germline V gene lookup returns CDR1 ENHRY and CDR2 SYGVKD. The DNA for the CDR3 is TGTGCCATCAGTGAGTCTCCGACTAGCACAGATACGCAGTATTTT. It is translated as CAISESPTSTDTQYF.

There are a few counts of this clonotype. The chain combines TRBV7-2 with TRBJ2-1; 11 bases are shared with TRBD2. Germline trimming cut 2 bases from V and 3 bases from J; bases unmatched to any gene: 3. This CDR3 comprises 16 residues. Germline V CDR1 and CDR2: SGHTA, FQGNSA. CDR3: CASSLRLAGGYNEQFF. The CDR3 DNA follows: TGTGCCAGCAGCTTAAGGCTAGCGGGGGGCTACAATGAGCAGTTCTTC.

This clonotype has ten or more counts. The rearrangement uses TRBV30 and TRBJ1-5; maybe TRBD1 (5 bases). The V gene lost 0 bases and the J gene lost 3 bases, with 9 bases spanning the gap. Germline V gene sequence: CDR1 GTSNPN, CDR2 SVGIG (reference sequence). The CDR3 has 14 residues. Here the CDR3 reads CAWSVGTFNQPQHF. As DNA, the CDR3 is TGTGCCTGGAGTGTTGGGACCTTCAATCAGCCCCAGCATTTT.

The sample holds a few counts of this clonotype. V is TRBV29-1 and J is TRBJ2-2; no clear D gene. The germline gives CDR1 SQVTM, CDR2 ANQGSEA. Deletions cut 3 bases from V and 2 bases from J, with 4 bases between. The CDR3 consists of 12 residues. The CDR3 region has the DNA TGCAGCGTTGACAGAAACACCGGGGAGCTGTTTTTT. It specifies CSVDRNTGELFF.

This clonotype was detected ten times or more. The J gene is TRBJ2-2, the V gene TRBV29-1; no clear D. The germline CDR1 and CDR2 sequences are SQVTM and ANQGSEA. The V end was cut by 4 bases, the J end by 2 bases, with 8 bases between. This CDR3 has 13 amino acids. This CDR3 reads CSVVGINTGELFF. The CDR3 DNA is TGCAGCGTTGTTGGAATTAACACCGGGGAGCTGTTTTTT.

This clonotype was counted ten times or more. The chain couples TRBV10-3 to TRBJ2-1; D unresolved. Germline values: CDR1 ENHRY, CDR2 SYGVKD. Trimming cost V 4 bases and J 0 bases, with 10 bases left between them. There are 15 residues in the CDR3. CDR3 in DNA: TGTGCCATCAGTGCTGGGCCGAGCTCCTACAATGAGCAGTTCTTC. Translation gives CAISAGPSSYNEQFF.

The V call is TRBV3-1, the J call TRBJ1-1; no definite D call. Germline CDR1 LGHDT, CDR2 YNNKEL (reference sequence). The CDR3 contains 14 residues. Trimming pared 0 bases from V and 7 bases from J, leaving 12 bases between. The CDR3 bases are TGTGCCAGCAGCCAAGAAGGGCTTGAGCTTGAAGCTTTCTTT. Translating gives CASSQEGLELEAFF.

The chain combines TRBV20-1 with TRBJ2-3; D not certain. With 7 bases removed from V and 0 bases from J, the gap between germline ends came to 14 bases. Germline CDR1 is DFQATT and CDR2 is SNEGSKA (reference sequence). The CDR3 loop spans 14 amino acids. This CDR3 reads CSGQTGSSTDTQYF. DNA for the CDR3: TGCAGTGGCCAGACTGGTTCTAGCACAGATACGCAGTATTTT.

This clonotype was counted a few times. The chain combines TRBV2 with TRBJ2-5, with 7 bases aligning to TRBD2. The V gene's germline CDR1 is SNHLY and CDR2 FYNNEI. Unmatched junction bases numbered 5, after V lost 8 bases and J lost 2 bases. This CDR3 region has 13 residues. CDR3 loop: CASGAGVQETQYF. DNA of the CDR3: TGTGCCAGCGGGGCGGGGGTACAAGAGACCCAGTACTTC.

This chain uses TRBV20-1 with TRBJ2-3; 7 bases are shared with TRBD2. The CDR3 sequence is 14 residues long. Germline lookup yields CDR1 DFQATT and CDR2 SNEGSKA (reference sequence). After removal of 6 bases from V and 0 bases from J, the junction contained 6 bases not matched to a gene. The CDR3: CSAATSPSTDTQYF. CDR3 DNA sequence: TGCAGTGCGGCGACTAGCCCTAGCACAGATACGCAGTATTTT.

This clonotype occurred many times. V gene TRBV20-1 combines with J gene TRBJ1-3, with a possible D match to TRBD1 (6 bases). Germline CDR1 reads DFQATT; CDR2 reads SNEGSKA (reference sequence). The CDR3 covers 13 residues. The V end lost 5 bases, the J end lost 3 bases, and 11 bases lay between the germline ends. This chain's CDR3 is CSAGHRVGNTIYF. The CDR3, as DNA: TGCAGTGCTGGCCACAGGGTTGGAAACACCATATATTTT.

This clonotype was seen only a few times. This chain links TRBV28 with TRBJ2-7; either TRBD1 or TRBD2 may supply D (6 bases each). The ends were cut back, 3 bases at V and 3 bases at J, with 12 bases in the middle. Looked up from germline, CDR1 is MDHEN and CDR2 is SYDVKM. There are 14 residues in the CDR3. CDR3: CASSLLGGGYEQYF. The CDR3 DNA reads TGTGCCAGCAGTTTGTTAGGAGGGGGCTACGAGCAGTACTTC.

This clonotype was detected many times. This chain uses TRBV27 with TRBJ2-7; either TRBD1 or TRBD2 may supply D (7 bases each). V lost 6 bases and J 4 bases, leaving 16 bases between the germline ends. Germline CDR1 MNHEY, CDR2 SMNVEV (reference sequence). CDR3 length: 14 amino acids. This CDR3 reads CASRRQGGRYEQYF. CDR3 in DNA: TGTGCCAGCAGGCGACAGGGAGGGAGATACGAGCAGTACTTC.

This clonotype showed up many times. This chain links TRBV11-3 with TRBJ1-2; D is undetermined. The germline V and J ends were trimmed by 3 bases and 8 bases, with 16 bases remaining between them. In germline, CDR1 is SGHNT, CDR2 YENEEA. The CDR3 runs 14 residues. CDR3 in DNA: TGTGCCAGCAGCTTCGTGCAAGGTCGATACGGCTACACCTTC. It yields the protein CASSFVQGRYGYTF.

The table lists this clonotype with a few counts. The chain has TRBV6-4 and TRBJ2-7, with 10 positions matching TRBD2. Germline trimming cut 11 bases from V and 2 bases from J; bases unmatched to any gene: 6. This CDR3 region has 13 residues. CDR1 is MRHNA and CDR2 is SNTAGT in the germline V gene. The CDR3 is CALAGAGPYEQYF. The CDR3 DNA reads as TGTGCCCTAGCGGGAGCGGGGCCCTACGAGCAGTACTTC.

This chain connects TRBV28 to TRBJ2-1; 9 bases are a match to TRBD2. This CDR3 comprises 18 residues. Looked up from germline, CDR1 is MDHEN and CDR2 is SYDVKM. With 4 bases clipped from V and 7 bases from J, the junction kept 17 bases outside the gene matches. The CDR3 sequence: CASSSWGGSSGKGNEQFF. DNA of the CDR3: TGTGCCAGCAGTTCTTGGGGGGGCTCTAGCGGGAAGGGGAATGAGCAGTTCTTC.